The sequence of this TCR beta chain was determined in a study of regulatory T cells in long-lasting Graves disease. This clonotype has ten or more counts. Its antigen is not known. Findings of the study overall: Not thyroid tissue but only peripheral blood was studied.

Noted time point: newly diagnosed GD, antithyroid drugs for less than 3 months. RNA from PBMCs was the source of the TCR library. Doctors identified Graves' disease using the American Thyroid Association guidelines. CDR3 regions were amplified by Arm-PCR using iRepertoire HTBI primers to build TCR beta libraries. In TCRdb, the multiplex PCR reads were re-called with MiXCR into one record per CDR3 protein. The sample yields hundreds of thousands of distinct CDR3 sequences, 18% seen once. This CDR3 spans 14 amino acids. Per germline, CDR1 SQVTM and CDR2 ANQGSEA. The V gene lost 2 bases and the J gene lost 3 bases, with 10 bases spanning the gap.

The clonotype comes from a female donor with Graves disease. The V call is TRBV29-1, the J call TRBJ1-4; D perhaps matches TRBD1 (5 bases). Sequenced here: peripheral blood mononuclear cells (PBMCs), sampled at new diagnosis, from a patient treated with antithyroid drugs. The CDR3 DNA reads TGCAGCGTTGAATCCAGGGATCCTAATGAAAAACTGTTTTTT. As protein: CSVESRDPNEKLFF.